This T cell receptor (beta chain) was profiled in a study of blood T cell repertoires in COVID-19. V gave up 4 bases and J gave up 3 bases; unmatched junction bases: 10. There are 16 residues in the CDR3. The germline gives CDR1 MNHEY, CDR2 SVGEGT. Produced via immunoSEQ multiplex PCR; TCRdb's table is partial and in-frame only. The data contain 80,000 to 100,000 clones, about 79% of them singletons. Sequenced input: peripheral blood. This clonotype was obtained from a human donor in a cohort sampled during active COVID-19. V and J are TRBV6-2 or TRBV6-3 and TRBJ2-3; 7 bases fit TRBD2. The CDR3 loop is CASSSISGEITDTQYF. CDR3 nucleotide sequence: TGTGCCAGCAGTTCCATCAGCGGGGAGATAACAGATACGCAGTATTTT.